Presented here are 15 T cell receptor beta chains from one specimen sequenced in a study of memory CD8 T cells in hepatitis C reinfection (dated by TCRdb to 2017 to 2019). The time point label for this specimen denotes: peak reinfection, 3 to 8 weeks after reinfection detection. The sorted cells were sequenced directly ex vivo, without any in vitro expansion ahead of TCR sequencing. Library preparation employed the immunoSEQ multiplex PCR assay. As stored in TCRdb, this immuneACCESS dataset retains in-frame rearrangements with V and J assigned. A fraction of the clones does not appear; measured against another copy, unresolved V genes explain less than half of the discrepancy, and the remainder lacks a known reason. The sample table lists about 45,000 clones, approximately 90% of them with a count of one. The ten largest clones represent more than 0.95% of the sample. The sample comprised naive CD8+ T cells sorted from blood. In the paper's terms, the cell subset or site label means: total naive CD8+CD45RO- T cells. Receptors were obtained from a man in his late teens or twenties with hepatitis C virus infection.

DNA for the CDR3: TGTGCCAGTACCACCGGGACAGGGGGCGGCGAGCAGTACTTC. It encodes CASTTGTGGGEQYF. The V gene is TRBV19, the J gene TRBJ2-7; 12 bases align to TRBD1. The ends lost 7 bases at V and 6 bases at J; junction bases unmatched: 7. The CDR3 length is 14 residues. The V gene's germline CDR1 is LNHDA and CDR2 SQIVND (reference sequence).

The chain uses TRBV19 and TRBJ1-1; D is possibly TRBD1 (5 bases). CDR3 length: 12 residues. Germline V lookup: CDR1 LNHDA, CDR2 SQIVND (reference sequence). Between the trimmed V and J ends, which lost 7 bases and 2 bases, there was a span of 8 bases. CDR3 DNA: TGTGCCAGTAATCAGGGAAACACTGAAGCTTTCTTT. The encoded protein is CASNQGNTEAFF.

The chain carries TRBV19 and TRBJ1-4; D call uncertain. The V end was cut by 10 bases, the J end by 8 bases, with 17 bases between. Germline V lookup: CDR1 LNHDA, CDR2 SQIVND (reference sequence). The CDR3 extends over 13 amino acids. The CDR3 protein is CATRPGLEEKLFF. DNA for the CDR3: TGTGCCACCCGACCCGGGTTAGAGGAAAAACTGTTTTTT.

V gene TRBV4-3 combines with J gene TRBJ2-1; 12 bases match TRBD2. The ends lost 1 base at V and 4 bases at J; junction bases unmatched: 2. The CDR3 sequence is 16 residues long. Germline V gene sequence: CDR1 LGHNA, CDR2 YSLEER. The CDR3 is CASSQASGGAYNEQFF. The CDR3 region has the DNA TGCGCCAGCAGCCAAGCTAGCGGGGGGGCTTACAATGAGCAGTTCTTC.

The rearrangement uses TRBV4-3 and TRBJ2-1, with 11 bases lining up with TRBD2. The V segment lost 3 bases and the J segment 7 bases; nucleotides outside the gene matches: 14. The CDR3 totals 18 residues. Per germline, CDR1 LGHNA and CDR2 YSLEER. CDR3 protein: CASSQDLAGGRLANEQFF. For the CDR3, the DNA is TGCGCCAGCAGCCAGGATTTAGCGGGGGGGCGACTAGCGAATGAGCAGTTCTTC.

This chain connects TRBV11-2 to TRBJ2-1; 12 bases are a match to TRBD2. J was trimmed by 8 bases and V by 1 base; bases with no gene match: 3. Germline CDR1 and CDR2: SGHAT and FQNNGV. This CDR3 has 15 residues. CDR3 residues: CASSLGLAGDDEQFF. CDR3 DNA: TGTGCCAGCAGCTTAGGACTAGCGGGAGACGATGAGCAGTTCTTC. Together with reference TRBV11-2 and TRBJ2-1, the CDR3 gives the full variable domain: EAGVAQSPRYKIIEKRQSVAFWCNPISGHATLYWYQQILGQGPKLLIQFQNNGVVDDSQLPKDRFSAERLKGVDSTLKIQPAKLEDSAVYLCASSLGLAGDDEQFFGPGTRLTVL.

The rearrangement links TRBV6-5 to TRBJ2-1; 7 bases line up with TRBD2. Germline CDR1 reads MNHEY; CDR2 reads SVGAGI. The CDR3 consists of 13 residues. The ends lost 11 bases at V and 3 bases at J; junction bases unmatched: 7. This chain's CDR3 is CAVRDYHYNEQFF. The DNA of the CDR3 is TGTGCCGTCCGGGACTACCACTACAATGAGCAGTTCTTC.

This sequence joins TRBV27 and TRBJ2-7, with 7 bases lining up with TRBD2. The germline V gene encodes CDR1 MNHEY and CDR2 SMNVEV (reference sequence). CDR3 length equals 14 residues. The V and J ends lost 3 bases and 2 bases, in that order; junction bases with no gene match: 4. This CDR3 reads CASSLGGSTYEQYF. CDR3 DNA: TGTGCCAGCAGTTTGGGCGGGAGCACCTACGAGCAGTACTTC.

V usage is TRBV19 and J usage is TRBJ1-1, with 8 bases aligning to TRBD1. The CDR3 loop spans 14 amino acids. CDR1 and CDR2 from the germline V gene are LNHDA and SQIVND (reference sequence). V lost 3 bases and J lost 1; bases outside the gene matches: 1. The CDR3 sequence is CASSMGTGNTEAFF. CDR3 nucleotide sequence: TGTGCCAGTAGTATGGGGACAGGGAACACTGAAGCTTTCTTT. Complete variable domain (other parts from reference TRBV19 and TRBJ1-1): DGGITQSPKYLFRKEGQNVTLSCEQNLNHDAMYWYRQDPGQGLRLIYYSQIVNDFQKGDIAEGYSVSREKKESFPLTVTSAQKNPTAFYLCASSMGTGNTEAFFGQGTRLTVV.

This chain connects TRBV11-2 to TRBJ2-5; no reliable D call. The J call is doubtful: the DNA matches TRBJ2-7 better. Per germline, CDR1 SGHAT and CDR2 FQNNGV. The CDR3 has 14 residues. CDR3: CASSLVPDDYEQYF. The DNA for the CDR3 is TGTGCCAGCAGCTTAGTTCCGGATGACTACGAGCAGTACTTC.

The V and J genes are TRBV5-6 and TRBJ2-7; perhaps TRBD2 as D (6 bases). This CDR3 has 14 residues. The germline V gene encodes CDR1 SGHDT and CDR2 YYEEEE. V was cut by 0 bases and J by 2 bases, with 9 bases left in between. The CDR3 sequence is CASSLGRGPYEQYV. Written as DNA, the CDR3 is TGTGCCAGCAGCTTGGGGAGGGGACCCTACGAGCAGTACGTC.

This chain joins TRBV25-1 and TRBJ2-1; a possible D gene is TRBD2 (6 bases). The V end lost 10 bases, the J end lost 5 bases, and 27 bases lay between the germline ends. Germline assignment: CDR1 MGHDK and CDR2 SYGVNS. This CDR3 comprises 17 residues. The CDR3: CATEGRVGGPFDNEQFF. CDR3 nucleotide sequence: TGTGCCACCGAGGGCCGAGTGGGAGGCCCGTTTGACAATGAGCAGTTCTTC.

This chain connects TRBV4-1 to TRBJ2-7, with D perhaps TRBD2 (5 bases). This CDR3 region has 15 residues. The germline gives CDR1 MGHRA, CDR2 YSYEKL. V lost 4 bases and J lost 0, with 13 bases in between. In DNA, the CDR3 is TGCGCCAGCAGCCCAAGCGGTGGGAGCTCCTACGAGCAGTACTTC. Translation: CASSPSGGSSYEQYF.

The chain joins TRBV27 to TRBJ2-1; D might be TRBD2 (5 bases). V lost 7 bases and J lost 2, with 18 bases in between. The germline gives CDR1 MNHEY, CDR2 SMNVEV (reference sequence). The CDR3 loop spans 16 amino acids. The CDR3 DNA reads TGTGCCAGCAACAGTTTGGCGAGGGAGCCCTACAATGAGCAGTTCTTC. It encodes CASNSLAREPYNEQFF.

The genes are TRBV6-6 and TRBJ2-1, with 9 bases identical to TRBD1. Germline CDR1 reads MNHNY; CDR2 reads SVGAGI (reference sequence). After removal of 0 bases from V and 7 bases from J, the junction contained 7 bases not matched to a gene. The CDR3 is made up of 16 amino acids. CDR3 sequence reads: CASSYSGQGGLNEQFF. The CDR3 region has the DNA TGTGCCAGCAGTTACTCGGGACAGGGCGGTCTTAATGAGCAGTTCTTC.